This T cell receptor (beta chain) was observed in a study of metastatic and nonmetastatic thyroid tumors. Notes on the study in general: It was reported that TCR beta diversity was significantly higher in malignant thyroid tumors than benign nodules, in blood and tumor.

Concerning this clone itself: Its antigen is currently unknown.

CDR1 is SGHDT and CDR2 is YYEEEE in the germline V gene. J lost 12 bases, V lost 9 bases, and 18 bases had no gene match. The CDR3 runs to 14 residues. In the authors' methods: The study took CDR3 differences across clinicopathological groups and made a distant-metastasis classifier for papillary thyroid cancer from them. Via MiXCR, TCRdb re-called the PCR reads. V and J calls and clone size were set by TCRdb, not the authors. This table has about 14,000 clones, approximately 30% appearing once. Ahead of thyroid surgery, no patient had received treatment of any kind. This chain connects TRBV5-6 to TRBJ2-7; 10 nucleotides agree with TRBD2. Input material: tumor tissue. The clonotype was recovered from a female donor with papillary thyroid cancer or a benign thyroid nodule (not recorded which). Some clones in this sample may be carry-over from other donors' samples. CDR3 region: CAISLEASGSFGYF. DNA for the CDR3: TGTGCCATTAGCTTGGAGGCTAGCGGGAGTTTTGGGTACTTC.